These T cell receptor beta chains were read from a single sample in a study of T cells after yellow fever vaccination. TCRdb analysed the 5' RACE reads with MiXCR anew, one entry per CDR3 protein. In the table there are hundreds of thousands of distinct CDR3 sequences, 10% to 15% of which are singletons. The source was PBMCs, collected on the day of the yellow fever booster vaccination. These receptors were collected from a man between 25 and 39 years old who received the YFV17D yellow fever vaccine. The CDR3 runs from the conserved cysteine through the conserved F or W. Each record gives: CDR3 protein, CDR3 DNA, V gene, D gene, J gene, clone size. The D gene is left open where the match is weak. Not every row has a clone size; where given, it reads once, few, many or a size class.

CDR3aa: CASSQESQHETQYF
CDR3nt: TGCGCCAGCAGCCAAGAGAGCCAGCACGAGACCCAGTACTTC
v_gene: TRBV4-3
d_gene: NA
j_gene: TRBJ2-5
abundance: NA

CDR3aa: CSAYRGNYEQYF
CDR3nt: TGCAGTGCTTACCGTGGGAACTACGAGCAGTACTTC
v_gene: TRBV20-1
d_gene: NA
j_gene: TRBJ2-7
abundance: NA

CDR3aa: CASRLDRASTYTF
CDR3nt: TGCGCCAGCAGACTCGACAGGGCCAGCACCTACACCTTC
v_gene: TRBV5-1
d_gene: TRBD1
j_gene: TRBJ1-2
abundance: NA

CDR3aa: CATSDRTSWEAFF
CDR3nt: TGTGCCACCAGTGACCGCACCAGTTGGGAAGCTTTCTTT
v_gene: TRBV24-1
d_gene: NA
j_gene: TRBJ1-1
abundance: NA

CDR3aa: CASSMDRAETQYF
CDR3nt: TGCGCCAGCAGCATGGACAGGGCCGAGACCCAGTACTTC
v_gene: TRBV5-1
d_gene: TRBD1
j_gene: TRBJ2-5
abundance: NA

CDR3aa: CASSQDFGVASETQYF
CDR3nt: TGCGCCAGCAGCCAAGATTTCGGAGTAGCGAGCGAGACCCAGTACTTC
v_gene: TRBV4-3
d_gene: NA
j_gene: TRBJ2-5
abundance: NA

CDR3aa: CASSQDLRLAGGTNTGELFF
CDR3nt: TGTGCCAGCAGCCAAGATCTGCGACTAGCGGGAGGTACGAACACCGGGGAGCTGTTTTTT
v_gene: TRBV14
d_gene: TRBD2
j_gene: TRBJ2-2
abundance: few

CDR3aa: CAKSLGSTDTQYF
CDR3nt: TGTGCCAAGAGCCTCGGGAGCACAGATACGCAGTATTTT
v_gene: TRBV7-2
d_gene: NA
j_gene: TRBJ2-3
abundance: few

CDR3aa: CSANADNEQFF
CDR3nt: TGCAGTGCTAACGCAGACAATGAGCAGTTCTTC
v_gene: TRBV20-1
d_gene: NA
j_gene: TRBJ2-1
abundance: NA

CDR3aa: CASRGTGTAQETQYF
CDR3nt: TGTGCCAGCAGGGGTACCGGGACAGCCCAAGAGACCCAGTACTTC
v_gene: TRBV7-3
d_gene: TRBD1
j_gene: TRBJ2-5
abundance: NA

CDR3aa: CASSASGAGITEAFF
CDR3nt: TGTGCCAGCAGCGCCTCAGGGGCCGGAATAACTGAAGCTTTCTTT
v_gene: TRBV9
d_gene: NA
j_gene: TRBJ1-1
abundance: few

CDR3aa: CASSKVASRGAPLHF
CDR3nt: TGTGCCAGCAGCAAGGTTGCCAGTAGAGGGGCACCCCTCCACTTT
v_gene: TRBV21-1
d_gene: NA
j_gene: TRBJ1-6
abundance: few

CDR3aa: CASRRDRHNEQFF
CDR3nt: TGTGCCAGCAGAAGGGACAGACACAATGAGCAGTTCTTC
v_gene: TRBV7-2
d_gene: TRBD1
j_gene: TRBJ2-1
abundance: few

CDR3aa: CAWSVISGRVNEQFF
CDR3nt: TGTGCCTGGAGCGTTATTAGCGGGAGGGTCAATGAGCAGTTCTTC
v_gene: TRBV30
d_gene: TRBD2
j_gene: TRBJ2-1
abundance: few

CDR3aa: CSVKTGSYEQYF
CDR3nt: TGCAGCGTTAAGACAGGCAGTTACGAGCAGTACTTC
v_gene: TRBV29-1
d_gene: NA
j_gene: TRBJ2-7
abundance: NA

CDR3aa: CASSPGLDSYEQYF
CDR3nt: TGTGCCAGCTCACCTGGACTAGACTCCTACGAGCAGTACTTC
v_gene: TRBV18
d_gene: TRBD2
j_gene: TRBJ2-7
abundance: few

CDR3aa: CASSLTGGMEQYF
CDR3nt: TGTGCCAGCAGCTTGACAGGGGGGATGGAGCAGTACTTC
v_gene: TRBV5-4
d_gene: TRBD1
j_gene: TRBJ2-7
abundance: NA

CDR3aa: CASGLTSGRPGYEQYF
CDR3nt: TGTGCTAGTGGTTTGACCAGCGGGAGGCCCGGCTACGAGCAGTACTTC
v_gene: TRBV12-5
d_gene: TRBD2
j_gene: TRBJ2-7
abundance: NA

CDR3aa: CAWVGGGKYNEQFF
CDR3nt: TGTGCCTGGGTAGGCGGAGGGAAGTACAATGAGCAGTTCTTC
v_gene: TRBV30
d_gene: NA
j_gene: TRBJ2-1
abundance: NA

CDR3aa: CSASSTSTGELFF
CDR3nt: TGCAGTGCGAGTAGTACCAGCACCGGGGAGCTGTTTTTT
v_gene: TRBV20-1
d_gene: NA
j_gene: TRBJ2-2
abundance: NA

CDR3aa: CASSFAGQETQYF
CDR3nt: TGTGCCAGCAGTTTTGCGGGCCAAGAGACCCAGTACTTC
v_gene: TRBV12-3/TRBV12-4
d_gene: NA
j_gene: TRBJ2-5
abundance: many

CDR3aa: CASRDDRQQETQYF
CDR3nt: TGTGCCAGCAGGGACGACAGGCAGCAAGAGACCCAGTACTTC
v_gene: TRBV6-2/TRBV6-3
d_gene: NA
j_gene: TRBJ2-5
abundance: few

CDR3aa: CSARGTSGRDVYNEQFF
CDR3nt: TGCAGTGCTAGGGGGACTAGCGGGAGGGATGTCTACAATGAGCAGTTCTTC
v_gene: TRBV20-1
d_gene: TRBD2
j_gene: TRBJ2-1
abundance: few

CDR3aa: CASSFGSPGTQYF
CDR3nt: TGTGCCAGCAGCTTTGGCTCTCCGGGGACCCAGTACTTC
v_gene: TRBV7-2
d_gene: NA
j_gene: TRBJ2-5
abundance: few

CDR3aa: CASRTSPGQPPYEQYF
CDR3nt: TGTGCCAGCAGGACTTCCCCTGGACAGCCGCCCTACGAGCAGTACTTC
v_gene: TRBV6-2/TRBV6-3
d_gene: NA
j_gene: TRBJ2-7
abundance: few

CDR3aa: CASSQGSGSYNEQFF
CDR3nt: TGCGCCAGCAGCCAGGGTAGCGGCTCCTACAATGAGCAGTTCTTC
v_gene: TRBV4-3
d_gene: NA
j_gene: TRBJ2-1
abundance: NA

CDR3aa: CSASQGQYSNQPQHF
CDR3nt: TGCAGTGCTTCCCAGGGACAGTATAGCAATCAGCCCCAGCATTTT
v_gene: TRBV20-1
d_gene: TRBD1
j_gene: TRBJ1-5
abundance: NA

CDR3aa: CASSPPRRTSGELFF
CDR3nt: TGTGCCAGCAGCCCTCCCCGTCGAACCTCCGGGGAGCTGTTTTTT
v_gene: TRBV7-8
d_gene: NA
j_gene: TRBJ2-2
abundance: once

CDR3aa: CASSFLGSGQYF
CDR3nt: TGTGCCAGCAGTTTTCTGGGGTCGGGGCAGTATTTT
v_gene: TRBV27
d_gene: NA
j_gene: TRBJ2-3
abundance: NA

CDR3aa: CASSESGGVEETQYF
CDR3nt: TGCGCCAGCAGTGAGTCGGGGGGGGTAGAGGAGACCCAGTACTTC
v_gene: TRBV10-1
d_gene: TRBD2
j_gene: TRBJ2-5
abundance: NA

CDR3aa: CASSSRWGNGYEQYF
CDR3nt: TGTGCCAGCAGCTCCCGGTGGGGAAATGGTTACGAGCAGTACTTC
v_gene: TRBV7-8
d_gene: NA
j_gene: TRBJ2-7
abundance: many

CDR3aa: CAWSIRYGRMGSRYEQYF
CDR3nt: TGTGCCTGGAGTATTCGCTACGGTAGGATGGGTAGTAGGTACGAGCAGTACTTC
v_gene: TRBV30
d_gene: NA
j_gene: TRBJ2-7
abundance: many

CDR3aa: CASIRARNQPQHF
CDR3nt: TGTGCCAGCATCCGTGCCCGGAATCAGCCCCAGCATTTT
v_gene: TRBV6-2/TRBV6-3
d_gene: NA
j_gene: TRBJ1-5
abundance: NA

CDR3aa: CASREQGATYEQYF
CDR3nt: TGTGCCAGCAGGGAACAGGGGGCGACTTACGAGCAGTACTTC
v_gene: TRBV6-1
d_gene: TRBD1
j_gene: TRBJ2-7
abundance: few

CDR3aa: CASSLGRVDTEAFF
CDR3nt: TGTGCCAGCAGCTTGGGCAGGGTGGACACTGAAGCTTTCTTT
v_gene: TRBV5-4
d_gene: NA
j_gene: TRBJ1-1
abundance: few

CDR3aa: CASRPAGTRVNEQFF
CDR3nt: TGTGCCAGCAGACCTGCCGGGACAAGAGTTAATGAGCAGTTCTTC
v_gene: TRBV5-5
d_gene: NA
j_gene: TRBJ2-1
abundance: few

CDR3aa: CASSLGGGLAVYNEQFF
CDR3nt: TGTGCCAGCAGCTTAGGAGGGGGACTAGCGGTTTACAATGAGCAGTTCTTC
v_gene: TRBV7-9
d_gene: TRBD2
j_gene: TRBJ2-1
abundance: few

CDR3aa: CASSYDRAGANVLTF
CDR3nt: TGTGCCAGCAGTTACGACAGGGCTGGGGCCAACGTCCTGACTTTC
v_gene: TRBV6-2/TRBV6-3
d_gene: TRBD1
j_gene: TRBJ2-6
abundance: few

CDR3aa: CARLRFEQYF
CDR3nt: TGTGCCAGACTTCGGTTTGAGCAGTACTTC
v_gene: TRBV19
d_gene: NA
j_gene: TRBJ2-7
abundance: many

CDR3aa: CASSFGQGEDTQYF
CDR3nt: TGTGCCAGCAGTTTCGGACAGGGGGAAGATACGCAGTATTTT
v_gene: TRBV27
d_gene: TRBD1
j_gene: TRBJ2-3
abundance: few

CDR3aa: CASSTDRGIGQYF
CDR3nt: TGCGCCAGCAGTACTGACAGGGGTATCGGGCAGTACTTC
v_gene: TRBV10-1
d_gene: TRBD1
j_gene: TRBJ2-7
abundance: few

CDR3aa: CASHGRERETQYF
CDR3nt: TGTGCCAGCCATGGGAGGGAGCGGGAGACCCAGTACTTC
v_gene: TRBV12-3/TRBV12-4
d_gene: TRBD2
j_gene: TRBJ2-5
abundance: few

CDR3aa: CASSRGQPGVLFF
CDR3nt: TGTGCCAGCAGCCGAGGACAACCCGGGGTGCTGTTTTTT
v_gene: TRBV9
d_gene: NA
j_gene: TRBJ2-2
abundance: NA

CDR3aa: CSVGTGEHIQYF
CDR3nt: TGCAGCGTTGGGACAGGGGAACACATTCAGTACTTC
v_gene: TRBV29-1
d_gene: TRBD1
j_gene: TRBJ2-4
abundance: few

CDR3aa: CSAFSPVNTEAFF
CDR3nt: TGCAGTGCTTTTAGCCCGGTGAACACTGAAGCTTTCTTT
v_gene: TRBV20-1
d_gene: NA
j_gene: TRBJ1-1
abundance: NA